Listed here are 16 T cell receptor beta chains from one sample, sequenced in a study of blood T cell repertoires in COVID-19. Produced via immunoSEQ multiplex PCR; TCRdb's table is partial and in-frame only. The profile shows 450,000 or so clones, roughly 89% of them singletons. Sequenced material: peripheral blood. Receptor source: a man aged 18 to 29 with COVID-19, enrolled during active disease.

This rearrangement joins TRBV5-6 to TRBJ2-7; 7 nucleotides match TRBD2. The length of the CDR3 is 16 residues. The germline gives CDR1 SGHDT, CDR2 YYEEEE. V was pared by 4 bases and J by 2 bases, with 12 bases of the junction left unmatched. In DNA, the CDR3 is TGTGCCAGCAGCCCCCCGCGTGGAGCGGGGACCTACGAGCAGTACTTC. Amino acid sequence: CASSPPRGAGTYEQYF.

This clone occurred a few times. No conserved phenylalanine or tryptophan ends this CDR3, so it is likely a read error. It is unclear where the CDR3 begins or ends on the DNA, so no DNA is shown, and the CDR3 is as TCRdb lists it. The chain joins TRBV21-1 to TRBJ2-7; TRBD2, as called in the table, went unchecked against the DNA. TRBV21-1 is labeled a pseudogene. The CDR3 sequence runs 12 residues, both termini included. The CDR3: CASSSEKLASVC.

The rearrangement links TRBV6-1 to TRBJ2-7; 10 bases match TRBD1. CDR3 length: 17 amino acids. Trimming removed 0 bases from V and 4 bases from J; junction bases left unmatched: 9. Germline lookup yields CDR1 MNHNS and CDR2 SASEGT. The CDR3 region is CASSEAAVRGQGYEQYF. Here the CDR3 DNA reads TGTGCCAGCAGTGAAGCGGCGGTTCGGGGACAGGGGTACGAGCAGTACTTC.

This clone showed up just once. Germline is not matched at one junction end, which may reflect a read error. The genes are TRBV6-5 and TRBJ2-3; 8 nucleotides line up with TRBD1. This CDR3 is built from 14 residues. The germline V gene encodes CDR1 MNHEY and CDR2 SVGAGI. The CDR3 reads CASSYGTGTDTQYF. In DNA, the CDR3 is TGTGCCAGCAGTTACGGGACAGGCACGGATACGCAGTATTTT.

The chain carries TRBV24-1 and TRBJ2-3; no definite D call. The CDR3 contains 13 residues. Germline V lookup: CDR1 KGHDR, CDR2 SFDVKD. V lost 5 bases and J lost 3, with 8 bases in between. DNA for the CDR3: TGTGCCACCAGTGCCTCGGGTACAGATACGCAGTATTTT. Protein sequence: CATSASGTDTQYF.

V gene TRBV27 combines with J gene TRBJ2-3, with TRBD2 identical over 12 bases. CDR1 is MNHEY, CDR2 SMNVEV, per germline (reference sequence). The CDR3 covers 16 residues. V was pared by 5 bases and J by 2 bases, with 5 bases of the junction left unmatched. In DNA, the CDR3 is TGTGCCAGCAGTCACCTAGCGGGGGGGCTCACAGATACGCAGTATTTT. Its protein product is CASSHLAGGLTDTQYF.

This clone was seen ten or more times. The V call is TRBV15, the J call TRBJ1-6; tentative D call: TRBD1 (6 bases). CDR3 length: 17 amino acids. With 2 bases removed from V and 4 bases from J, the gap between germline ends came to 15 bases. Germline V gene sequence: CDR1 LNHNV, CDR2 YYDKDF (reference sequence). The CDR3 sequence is CATSRKNREVYNSPLHF. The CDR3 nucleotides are TGTGCCACCAGCAGAAAAAACAGGGAAGTGTATAATTCACCCCTCCACTTT.

CDR3 nucleotide sequence: TGCGCCAGCAGCTTGGTGGCTAGCCACGACAATGAGCAGTTCTTC. Encoded protein: CASSLVASHDNEQFF. The V and J genes are TRBV5-1 and TRBJ2-1; D is perhaps TRBD2 (5 bases). Germline V CDR1 and CDR2: SGHRS, YFSETQ. This CDR3 has 15 amino acids. The V end was cut by 0 bases, the J end by 5 bases, with 12 bases between.

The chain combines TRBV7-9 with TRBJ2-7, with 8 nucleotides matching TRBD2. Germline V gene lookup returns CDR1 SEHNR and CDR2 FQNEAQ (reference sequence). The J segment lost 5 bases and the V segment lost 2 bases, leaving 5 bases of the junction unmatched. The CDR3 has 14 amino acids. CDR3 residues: CASSLTSGSDEQYF. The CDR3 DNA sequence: TGTGCCAGCAGCTTAACCAGCGGGAGTGACGAGCAGTACTTC.

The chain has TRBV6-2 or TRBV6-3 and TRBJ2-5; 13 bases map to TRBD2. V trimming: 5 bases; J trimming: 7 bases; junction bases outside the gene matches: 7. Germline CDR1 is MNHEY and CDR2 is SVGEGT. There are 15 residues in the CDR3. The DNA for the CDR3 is TGTGCCAGCAGTGACCGGACTAGCGGGGGAGGGACCCAGTACTTC. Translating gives CASSDRTSGGGTQYF.

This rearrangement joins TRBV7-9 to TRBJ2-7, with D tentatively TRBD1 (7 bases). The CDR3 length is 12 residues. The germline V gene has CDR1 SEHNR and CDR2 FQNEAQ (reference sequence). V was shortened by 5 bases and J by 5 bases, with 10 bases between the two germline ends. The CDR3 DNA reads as TGTGCCAGCAGCCAGGGGGGTGACGAGCAGTACTTC. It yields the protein CASSQGGDEQYF.

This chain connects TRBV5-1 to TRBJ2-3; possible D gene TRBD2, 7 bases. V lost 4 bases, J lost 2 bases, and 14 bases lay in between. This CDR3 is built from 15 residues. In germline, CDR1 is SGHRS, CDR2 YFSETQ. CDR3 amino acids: CASSAAGAYTDTQYF. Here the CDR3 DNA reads TGCGCCAGCAGCGCCGCGGGGGCCTACACAGATACGCAGTATTTT.

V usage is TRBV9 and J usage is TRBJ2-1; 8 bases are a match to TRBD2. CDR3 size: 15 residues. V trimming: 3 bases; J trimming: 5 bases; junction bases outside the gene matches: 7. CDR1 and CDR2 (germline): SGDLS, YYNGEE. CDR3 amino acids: CASSGPGLGHNEQFF. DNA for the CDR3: TGTGCCAGCAGCGGCCCGGGACTAGGGCACAATGAGCAGTTCTTC.

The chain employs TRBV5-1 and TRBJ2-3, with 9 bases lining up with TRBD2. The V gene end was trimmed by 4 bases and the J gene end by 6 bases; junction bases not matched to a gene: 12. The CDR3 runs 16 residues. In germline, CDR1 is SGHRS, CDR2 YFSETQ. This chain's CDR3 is CASSPGAIAGVDTQYF. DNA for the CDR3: TGCGCCAGCAGCCCGGGAGCTATAGCGGGAGTGGATACGCAGTATTTT.

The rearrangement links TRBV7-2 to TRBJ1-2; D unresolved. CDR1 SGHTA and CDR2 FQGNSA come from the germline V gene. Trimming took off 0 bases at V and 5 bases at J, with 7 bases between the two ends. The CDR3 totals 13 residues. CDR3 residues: CASSLARAYGYTF. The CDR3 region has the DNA TGTGCCAGCAGCTTAGCGAGGGCATATGGCTACACCTTC. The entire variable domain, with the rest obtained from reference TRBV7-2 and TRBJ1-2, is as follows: GAGVSQSPSNKVTEKGKDVELRCDPISGHTALYWYRQSLGQGLEFLIYFQGNSAPDKSGLPSDRFSAERTGGSVSTLTIQRTQQEDSAVYLCASSLARAYGYTFGSGTRLTVV.

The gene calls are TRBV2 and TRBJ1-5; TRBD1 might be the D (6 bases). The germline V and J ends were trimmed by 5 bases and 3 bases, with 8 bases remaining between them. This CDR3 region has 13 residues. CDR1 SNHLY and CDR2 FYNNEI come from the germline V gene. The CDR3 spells CASSTGLNQPQHF. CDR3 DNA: TGTGCCAGCAGTACAGGGCTCAATCAGCCCCAGCATTTT.